This T cell receptor beta chain was sequenced for a study of B cell selection in AIRE deficiency. Regarding the study as a whole: Patient Tconv and Treg cells showed healthy-like TCRBV usage, CDR3 length, diversity. Approximately 29% of healthy-shared Treg TCRbeta sequences appeared in patient Tconv cells.

Details on this clone: What it binds is unknown.

The sorted conventional CD4 T cells were gated as CD4+CD127+. Trimming took 4 bases from V and 4 from J; bases not matched to a gene: 10. The CDR3 is 16 amino acids. The V gene's germline CDR1 is LNHDA and CDR2 SQIVND (reference sequence). Only in-frame clones appear in the TCRdb table, and some are missing; sequencing was by immunoSEQ multiplex PCR. Of some 24,000 clones in the sample, just under 97% were seen once. The V call is TRBV19, the J call TRBJ1-1, with 9 bases aligning to TRBD1. The clonotype was recovered from a human donor with AIRE deficiency. The sample taken for sequencing was conventional CD4+ T cells sorted from PBMCs. The CDR3 DNA is TGTGCCAGTAGTAGGGGGACAGGGAAGAGAAGCACTGAAGCTTTCTTT. Translating gives CASSRGTGKRSTEAFF.